A single sample is the source of the 28 T cell receptor beta chains below, sequenced in a study of T cell repertoires in cytomegalovirus infection. These TCRs are of unknown antigen specificity. MiXCR, run by TCRdb on the reads, gives a single entry per CDR3 protein. Here the sample spans fewer than 650,000 distinct CDR3 sequences, about 39% being singletons. The sequences come from cultured PBMCs, collected from culture after CMV antigen stimulation. These receptors were obtained from a human donor in good health (CMV status not recorded). Some clones in this sample may be carry-over from other donors' samples.

This chain links TRBV4-1 with TRBJ1-4, with D perhaps matching TRBD1 (5 bases). CDR1 is MGHRA, CDR2 YSYEKL, per germline. Trimming stripped 5 bases from V and 7 bases from J, with 20 bases between. The CDR3 is 16 residues long. The CDR3 coding sequence is TGCGCCAGCAGCGGGGCAGGGCTCCCGTTTGCTGAAAAACTGTTTTTT. It translates to CASSGAGLPFAEKLFF.

The chain employs TRBV6-2 or TRBV6-3 and TRBJ2-5; D may be TRBD1 (5 bases). The CDR3 totals 12 residues. With 6 bases removed from V and 5 bases from J, the gap between germline ends came to 10 bases. In germline, CDR1 is MNHEY, CDR2 SVGEGT. Here the CDR3 DNA reads TGTGCCAGCAGACAGGTTTCCGAGACCCAGTACTTC. It yields the protein CASRQVSETQYF.

This clonotype was counted between two and nine times. The rearrangement uses TRBV27 and TRBJ2-5; possibly TRBD2 for D (5 bases). Germline assignment: CDR1 MNHEY and CDR2 SMNVEV (reference sequence). Between the trimmed V and J ends, which lost 4 bases and 0 bases, there was a span of 12 bases. This CDR3 has 15 residues. The chain's CDR3 is CASSSPRGNQETQYF. CDR3 bases: TGTGCCAGCAGTTCCCCCCGGGGTAACCAAGAGACCCAGTACTTC.

This chain joins TRBV5-1 and TRBJ2-1, with a possible D match to TRBD2 (6 bases). This CDR3 is built from 14 residues. With 0 bases removed from V and 8 bases from J, the gap between germline ends came to 12 bases. The germline V gene has CDR1 SGHRS and CDR2 YFSETQ. CDR3 in DNA: TGCGCCAGCAGCTTGGTCGGTTCGGGGGATGAGCAGTTCTTC. This encodes CASSLVGSGDEQFF. The variable domain in full, with the rest retrieved from reference TRBV5-1 and TRBJ2-1, is KAGVTQTPRYLIKTRGQQVTLSCSPISGHRSVSWYQQTPGQGLQFLFEYFSETQRNKGNFPGRFSGRQFSNSRSEMNVSTLELGDSALYLCASSLVGSGDEQFFGPGTRLTVL.

The chain carries TRBV10-3 and TRBJ2-6; 8 bases match TRBD1. V shed 2 bases, J shed 2 bases, and the junction held 5 bases outside the gene matches. The germline V gene has CDR1 ENHRY and CDR2 SYGVKD. This CDR3 has 17 amino acids. The CDR3 coding sequence is TGTGCCATCAGTGAGGGACAGGGTACGGCTGGGGCCAACGTCCTGACTTTC. It translates to CAISEGQGTAGANVLTF.

In its sample, this clonotype was seen a few times. The V call is TRBV5-5, the J call TRBJ1-1; D call uncertain. The CDR3 spans 16 residues. Trimming removed 0 bases at V and 3 bases at J, with 15 bases between. CDR1 and CDR2 (germline): SGHKS, YYEKEE (reference sequence). The CDR3, as DNA: TGTGCCAGCAGCTTGGCCCGGCCAGGCGGGGACACTGAAGCTTTCTTT. Its protein is CASSLARPGGDTEAFF.

V usage is TRBV6-1 and J usage is TRBJ2-1; no definite D call. V dropped 7 bases and J dropped 6 bases, with 13 bases sitting between them. Germline lookup yields CDR1 MNHNS and CDR2 SASEGT. This CDR3 region has 13 residues. CDR3: CASTKGGVNEQFF. CDR3 coding DNA: TGTGCCAGCACCAAAGGTGGTGTCAATGAGCAGTTCTTC.

As concerns this clonotype: At one end the junction does not follow the germline gene, possibly because of a read error. The rearrangement uses TRBV29-1 and TRBJ1-2; D may be TRBD1 (5 bases). The CDR3 extends over 11 amino acids. Looked up from germline, CDR1 is SQVTM and CDR2 is ANQGSEA. The CDR3 protein is CSVELRGQVGF. The CDR3 DNA sequence: TGCAGCGTTGAATTAAGAGGACAAGTAGGCTTC.

The J gene is TRBJ2-2, the V gene TRBV6-2 or TRBV6-3; D is uncertain. V shed 7 bases and J shed 0 bases, with 9 bases lying between them. Germline V gene sequence: CDR1 MNHEY, CDR2 SVGEGT. This CDR3 is 14 amino acids long. The CDR3 region is CASNTQTNTGELFF. DNA of the CDR3: TGTGCCAGCAACACACAAACGAACACCGGGGAGCTGTTTTTT.

V and J are TRBV11-1 and TRBJ2-7; TRBD1 matches 9 bases. Germline assignment: CDR1 SGHAT and CDR2 FQDESV (reference sequence). V shed 5 bases, J shed 2 bases, and the junction held 13 bases outside the gene matches. The CDR3 totals 17 residues. The CDR3 region is CASSLGWGQGRPYEQYF. The DNA for the CDR3 is TGTGCCAGCAGCCTCGGGTGGGGACAGGGAAGACCCTACGAGCAGTACTTC.

This clonotype was detected a few times. The chain employs TRBV2 and TRBJ1-6; the D is unclear. The CDR3 length is 15 residues. The germline V and J ends were trimmed by 7 bases and 2 bases, with 12 bases remaining between them. Germline CDR1 SNHLY, CDR2 FYNNEI. DNA for the CDR3: TGTGCCAGCAATACCGGGAACACCTATAATTCACCCCTCCACTTT. It codes for CASNTGNTYNSPLHF.

This clonotype was counted only a few times. The gene calls are TRBV12-3 or TRBV12-4 and TRBJ2-2; 10 nucleotides agree with TRBD2. V trimming: 1 base; J trimming: 5 bases; junction bases outside the gene matches: 4. The CDR3 is 16 amino acids. CDR3 amino acids: CASSLGLAGETGELFF. The CDR3 nucleotides read TGTGCCAGCAGTTTAGGGCTAGCGGGAGAGACCGGGGAGCTGTTTTTT.

This clonotype was detected a few times. The chain recombines TRBV7-2 with TRBJ2-3; D remains unclear. Germline CDR1 reads SGHTA; CDR2 reads FQGNSA. V lost 8 bases and J 8 bases, leaving 14 bases between the germline ends. The CDR3 consists of 12 residues. In DNA form, the CDR3 reads TGTGCCAGCCAATACCCCGGCGGTACGCAGTATTTT. This translates into CASQYPGGTQYF.

The rearrangement links TRBV27 to TRBJ2-1, with 7 nucleotides matching TRBD1. The CDR3 runs 13 residues. J gave up 7 bases and V 1 base, and 1 base lay outside the gene matches. Germline V gene sequence: CDR1 MNHEY, CDR2 SMNVEV (reference sequence). CDR3 in DNA: TGTGCCAGCAGTTTATTCAGGGGGAATGAGCAGTTCTTC. Amino acids: CASSLFRGNEQFF.

Written as DNA, the CDR3 is TGTGCCAGCAGCTTCAGTTCTACCTACGAGCAGTACTTC. Translating it yields CASSFSSTYEQYF. The J gene is TRBJ2-7, the V gene TRBV7-9; D ambiguous. CDR3 size: 13 residues. V was clipped by 3 bases and J by 2 bases, with 8 bases between them. Germline V CDR1 and CDR2: SEHNR, FQNEAQ (reference sequence).

The V gene is TRBV12-3 or TRBV12-4, the J gene TRBJ1-4, with D tentatively TRBD1 (6 bases). The CDR3 extends over 13 amino acids. V lost 6 bases, J lost 8 bases, and 13 bases lay in between. The CDR3 nucleotides are TGTGCCAGCAGGGACAGAAGACTAGAAAAACTGTTTTTT. It specifies CASRDRRLEKLFF.

In its sample, this clonotype was seen a few times. The V and J genes are TRBV7-2 and TRBJ2-5; 7 positions agree with TRBD2. This CDR3 has 14 amino acids. The germline V gene encodes CDR1 SGHTA and CDR2 FQGNSA. The junction had 8 bases not matched to a gene; V was cut back by 3 bases and J by 7 bases. CDR3 sequence reads: CASSLEAGRMTQYF. For the CDR3, the DNA is TGTGCCAGCAGCTTGGAAGCGGGAAGGATGACCCAGTACTTC. Full variable domain (rest looked up from reference TRBV7-2 and TRBJ2-5): GAGVSQSPSNKVTEKGKDVELRCDPISGHTALYWYRQSLGQGLEFLIYFQGNSAPDKSGLPSDRFSAERTGGSVSTLTIQRTQQEDSAVYLCASSLEAGRMTQYFGPGTRLLVL.

V gene TRBV6-5 combines with J gene TRBJ2-3, with 8 bases fitting TRBD2. Germline V gene data show CDR1 as MNHEY and CDR2 as SVGAGI. The CDR3 length is 15 residues. The V gene end was trimmed by 6 bases and the J gene end by 4 bases; junction bases not matched to a gene: 9. The CDR3 nucleotides are TGTGCCAGCAGCTTAGCGGGAATCGAAGCAGATACGCAGTATTTT. Encoded protein: CASSLAGIEADTQYF.

The chain joins TRBV7-2 to TRBJ1-6; D perhaps matches TRBD1 (5 bases). Germline assignment: CDR1 SGHTA and CDR2 FQGNSA. This CDR3 spans 17 amino acids. V lost 5 bases and J 4 bases, leaving 18 bases between the germline ends. In DNA form, the CDR3 reads TGTGCCAGCAGCCAGCGGCCCGCCTGGGGGTATAATTCACCCCTCCACTTT. Protein sequence: CASSQRPAWGYNSPLHF.

The chain employs TRBV3-1 and TRBJ2-5; weak D call: TRBD1 (6 bases). The CDR3 is 17 residues long. The germline V gene has CDR1 LGHDT and CDR2 YNNKEL (reference sequence). The V end was cut by 2 bases, the J end by 1 base, with 17 bases between. The CDR3 protein is CASSQTHLGQPQETQYF. The CDR3, as DNA: TGTGCCAGCAGCCAAACCCACCTCGGACAGCCCCAAGAGACCCAGTACTTC.

This clonotype was counted a few times. The J gene is TRBJ1-2, the V gene TRBV7-9, with D unresolved. The CDR3 is made up of 11 amino acids. Germline CDR1 is SEHNR and CDR2 is FQNEAQ (reference sequence). Trimming pared 7 bases from V and 6 bases from J, leaving 9 bases between. The CDR3 region is CASTNGDGYTF. The CDR3 DNA follows: TGTGCCAGCACCAACGGGGATGGCTACACCTTC.

As for this clonotype: A much larger clone differs by one base, so this may be a read error. The chain joins TRBV7-2 to TRBJ2-7; no firm D call. The V end lost 1 base, the J end lost 5 bases, and 6 bases lay between the germline ends. Germline assignment: CDR1 SGHTA and CDR2 FQGNSA. The CDR3 has 12 residues. Here the CDR3 reads CASSLDWDEQYF. The CDR3 bases are TGTGCCAGCAGCTTAGATTGGGACGAGCAGTACTTC.

This clonotype was found a few times. This chain uses TRBV5-1 with TRBJ2-7; no reliable D call. The V end was cut by 4 bases, the J end by 2 bases, with 16 bases between. CDR1 SGHRS and CDR2 YFSETQ come from the germline V gene. The CDR3 sequence is 15 residues long. The CDR3 bases are TGCGCCAGCAGCCTATCCCCTCGTCAGGCCTACGAGCAGTACTTC. Encoded protein: CASSLSPRQAYEQYF.

The chain combines TRBV7-9 with TRBJ2-7; no clear D. Germline lookup yields CDR1 SEHNR and CDR2 FQNEAQ (reference sequence). V dropped 0 bases and J dropped 7 bases, with 10 bases sitting between them. The CDR3 runs to 13 residues. CDR3 loop: CASSLAPQHEQYF. The CDR3 DNA follows: TGTGCCAGCAGCTTAGCCCCCCAGCATGAGCAGTACTTC.

The rearrangement uses TRBV4-3 and TRBJ1-1; no clear D gene. The CDR3 spans 15 residues. Germline-derived CDR1 and CDR2 are LGHNA and YSLEER. Trimming removed 4 bases from V and 4 bases from J, with 16 bases in between. Here the CDR3 DNA reads TGCGCCAGCAGCCCCACTTGGGTAGCGGGCACTGAAGCTTTCTTT. It translates to CASSPTWVAGTEAFF.

The table lists this clonotype with many counts. This chain connects TRBV7-9 to TRBJ2-3, with 11 nucleotides matching TRBD2. The CDR3 loop spans 15 amino acids. Looked up from germline, CDR1 is SEHNR and CDR2 is FQNEAQ (reference sequence). The V gene end was trimmed by 5 bases and the J gene end by 8 bases; junction bases not matched to a gene: 9. CDR3 sequence: CASSSPGLADPTQYF. The DNA for the CDR3 is TGTGCCAGCAGCAGCCCGGGACTAGCGGACCCTACGCAGTATTTT.

The rearrangement joins TRBV20-1 to TRBJ2-7, with TRBD1 as a possible D gene (6 bases). Germline V gene lookup returns CDR1 DFQATT and CDR2 SNEGSKA (reference sequence). Deletions cut 5 bases from V and 3 bases from J, with 17 bases between. This CDR3 spans 14 amino acids. The CDR3 loop is CSASTGTLIYEQYF. In nucleotides, the CDR3 is TGCAGTGCTTCGACAGGAACCCTCATCTACGAGCAGTACTTC.

For the CDR3, the DNA is TGTGCCAGCAGCAGAGGCTACCTCACAGATACGCAGTATTTT. It yields the protein CASSRGYLTDTQYF. The V call is TRBV7-2, the J call TRBJ2-3; D is ambiguous. CDR1 SGHTA and CDR2 FQGNSA come from the germline V gene. The CDR3 is 14 residues long. V lost 5 bases and J lost 2, with 11 bases in between.